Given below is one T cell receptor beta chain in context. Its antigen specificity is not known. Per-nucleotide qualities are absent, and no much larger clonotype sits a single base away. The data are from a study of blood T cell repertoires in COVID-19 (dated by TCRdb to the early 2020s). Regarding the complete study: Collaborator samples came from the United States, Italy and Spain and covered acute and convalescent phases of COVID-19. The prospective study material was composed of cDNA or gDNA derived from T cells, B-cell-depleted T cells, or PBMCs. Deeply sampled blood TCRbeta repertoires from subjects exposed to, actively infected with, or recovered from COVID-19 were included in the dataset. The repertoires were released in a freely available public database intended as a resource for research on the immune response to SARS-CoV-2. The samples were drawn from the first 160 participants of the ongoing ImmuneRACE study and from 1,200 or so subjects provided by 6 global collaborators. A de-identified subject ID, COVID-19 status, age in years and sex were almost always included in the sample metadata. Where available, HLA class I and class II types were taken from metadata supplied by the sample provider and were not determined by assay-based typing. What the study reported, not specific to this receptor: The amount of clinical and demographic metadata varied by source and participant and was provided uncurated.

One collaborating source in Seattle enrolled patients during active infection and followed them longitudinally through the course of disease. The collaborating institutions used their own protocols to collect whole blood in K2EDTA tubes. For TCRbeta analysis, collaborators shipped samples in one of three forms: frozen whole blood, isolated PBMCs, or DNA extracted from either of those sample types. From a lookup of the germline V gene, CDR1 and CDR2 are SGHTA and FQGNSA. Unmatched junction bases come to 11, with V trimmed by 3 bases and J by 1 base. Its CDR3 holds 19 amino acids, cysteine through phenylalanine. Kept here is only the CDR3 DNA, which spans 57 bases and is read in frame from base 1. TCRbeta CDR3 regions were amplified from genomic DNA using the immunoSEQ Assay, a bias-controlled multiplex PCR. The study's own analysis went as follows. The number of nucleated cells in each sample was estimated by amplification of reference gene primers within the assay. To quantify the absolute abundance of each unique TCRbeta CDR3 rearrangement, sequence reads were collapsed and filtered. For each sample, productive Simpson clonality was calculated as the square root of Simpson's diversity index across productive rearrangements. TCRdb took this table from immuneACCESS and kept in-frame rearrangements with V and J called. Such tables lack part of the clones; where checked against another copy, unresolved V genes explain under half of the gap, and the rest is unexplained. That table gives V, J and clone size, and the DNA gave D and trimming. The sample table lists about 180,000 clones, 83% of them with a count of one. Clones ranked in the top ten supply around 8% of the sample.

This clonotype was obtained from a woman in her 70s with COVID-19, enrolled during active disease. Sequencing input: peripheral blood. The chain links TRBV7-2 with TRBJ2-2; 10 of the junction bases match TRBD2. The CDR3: CASSLFIAGGFKNTGELFF. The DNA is TGTGCCAGCAGCTTGTTTATAGCGGGAGGATTTAAGAACACCGGGGAGCTGTTTTTT. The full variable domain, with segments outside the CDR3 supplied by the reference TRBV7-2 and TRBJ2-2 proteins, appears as GAGVSQSPSNKVTEKGKDVELRCDPISGHTALYWYRQSLGQGLEFLIYFQGNSAPDKSGLPSDRFSAERTGGSVSTLTIQRTQQEDSAVYLCASSLFIAGGFKNTGELFFGEGSRLTVL.